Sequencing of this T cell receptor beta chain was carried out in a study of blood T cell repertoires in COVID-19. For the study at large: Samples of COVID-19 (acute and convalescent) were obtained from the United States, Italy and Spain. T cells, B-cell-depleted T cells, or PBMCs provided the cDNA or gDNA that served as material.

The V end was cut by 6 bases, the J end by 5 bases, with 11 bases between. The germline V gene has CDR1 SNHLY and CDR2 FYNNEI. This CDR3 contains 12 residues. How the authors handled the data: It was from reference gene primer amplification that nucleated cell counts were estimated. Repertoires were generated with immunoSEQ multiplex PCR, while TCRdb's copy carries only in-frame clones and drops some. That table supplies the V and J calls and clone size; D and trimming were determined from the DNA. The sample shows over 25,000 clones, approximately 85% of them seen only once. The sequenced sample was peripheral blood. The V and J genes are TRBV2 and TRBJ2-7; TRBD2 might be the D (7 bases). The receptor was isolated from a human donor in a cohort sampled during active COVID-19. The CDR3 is CASRAGHHEQYF. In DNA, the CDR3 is TGTGCCAGCAGAGCGGGACACCACGAGCAGTACTTC. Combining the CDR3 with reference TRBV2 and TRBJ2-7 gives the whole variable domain EPEVTQTPSHQVTQMGQEVILRCVPISNHLYFYWYRQILGQKVEFLVSFYNNEISEKSEIFDDQFSVERPDGSNFTLKIRSTKLEDSAMYFCASRAGHHEQYFGPGTRLTVT.